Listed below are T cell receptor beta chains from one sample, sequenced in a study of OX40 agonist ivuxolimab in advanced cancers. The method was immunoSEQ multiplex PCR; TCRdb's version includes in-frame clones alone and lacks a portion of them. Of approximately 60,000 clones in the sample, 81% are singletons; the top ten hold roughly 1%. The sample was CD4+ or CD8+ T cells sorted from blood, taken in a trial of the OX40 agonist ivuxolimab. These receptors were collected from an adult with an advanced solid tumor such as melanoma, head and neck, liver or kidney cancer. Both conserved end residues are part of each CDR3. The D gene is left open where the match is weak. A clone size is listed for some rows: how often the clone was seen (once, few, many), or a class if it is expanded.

cdr3_aa: CASSQLISGQGGEQYF
cdr3_nt: TGCGCCAGCAGCCAGCTTATTTCGGGACAGGGGGGCGAGCAGTACTTC
v_call: TRBV5-1
d_call: TRBD1
clone_size: -
j_call: TRBJ2-7

cdr3_aa: CASGQGVGTQYF
cdr3_nt: TGTGCCAGCGGGCAGGGGGTCGGGACCCAGTACTTC
v_call: TRBV6-1
d_call: TRBD1
clone_size: -
j_call: TRBJ2-5

cdr3_aa: CASGLAGTSYNEQFF
cdr3_nt: TGTGCCAGCGGACTAGCGGGGACCTCCTACAATGAGCAGTTCTTC
v_call: TRBV9
d_call: TRBD2
clone_size: -
j_call: TRBJ2-1

cdr3_aa: CASSSQGSNNYGYTF
cdr3_nt: TGTGCCAGCAGCTCGCAGGGCTCTAATAACTATGGCTACACCTTC
v_call: TRBV7-3
d_call: -
clone_size: -
j_call: TRBJ1-2

cdr3_aa: CASSQKGDRNEKLFF
cdr3_nt: TGCGCCAGCAGCCAAAAGGGGGACAGAAATGAAAAACTGTTTTTT
v_call: TRBV4-3
d_call: TRBD1
clone_size: -
j_call: TRBJ1-4

cdr3_aa: CASSFAGTSGGLDTQYF
cdr3_nt: TGTGCCAGCAGCTTTGCCGGGACTAGCGGGGGGCTCGATACGCAGTATTTT
v_call: TRBV7-2
d_call: TRBD2
clone_size: -
j_call: TRBJ2-3

cdr3_aa: CASSLYGGQGYGYTF
cdr3_nt: TGTGCCAGCAGCTTATACGGGGGGCAGGGCTATGGCTACACCTTC
v_call: TRBV7-2
d_call: -
clone_size: -
j_call: TRBJ1-2

cdr3_aa: CASSFGRTNNYGYTF
cdr3_nt: TGTGCCAGCAGCTTTGGTAGGACAAATAACTATGGCTACACCTTC
v_call: TRBV5-6
d_call: -
clone_size: -
j_call: TRBJ1-2

cdr3_aa: CAIRRSGTAVEAFF
cdr3_nt: TGTGCCATCAGGCGGTCCGGGACAGCTGTTGAAGCTTTCTTT
v_call: TRBV10-3
d_call: TRBD1
clone_size: few
j_call: TRBJ1-1

cdr3_aa: CASVLVDQETQYF
cdr3_nt: TGTGCCAGTGTCTTAGTTGATCAAGAGACCCAGTACTTC
v_call: TRBV7-9
d_call: -
clone_size: -
j_call: TRBJ2-5

cdr3_aa: CASSIEGRTGELFF
cdr3_nt: TGTGCCAGTAGTATCGAGGGGAGAACCGGGGAGCTGTTTTTT
v_call: TRBV19
d_call: -
clone_size: -
j_call: TRBJ2-2

cdr3_aa: CASSVDQAQEKLFF
cdr3_nt: TGTGCCAGCAGCGTAGACCAGGCCCAGGAAAAACTGTTTTTT
v_call: TRBV9
d_call: -
clone_size: -
j_call: TRBJ1-4

cdr3_aa: CASSIEDRGQWETQYF
cdr3_nt: TGTGCCAGTAGTATAGAAGACAGGGGGCAGTGGGAGACCCAGTACTTC
v_call: TRBV19
d_call: TRBD1
clone_size: -
j_call: TRBJ2-5

cdr3_aa: CASSLWTGARNTEAFF
cdr3_nt: TGTGCCAGCAGCCTTTGGACAGGGGCTCGGAACACTGAAGCTTTCTTT
v_call: TRBV13
d_call: TRBD1
clone_size: once
j_call: TRBJ1-1

cdr3_aa: CASSQQETQYF
cdr3_nt: TGTGCCAGCAGTCAGCAGGAGACCCAGTACTTC
v_call: TRBV6-6
d_call: -
clone_size: -
j_call: TRBJ2-5

cdr3_aa: CASSRASSGNTIYF
cdr3_nt: TGTGCCAGCAGTCGGGCGTCCTCTGGAAACACCATATATTTT
v_call: TRBV2
d_call: -
clone_size: -
j_call: TRBJ1-3

cdr3_aa: CASSQEETGGAGELFF
cdr3_nt: TGCGCCAGCAGCCAAGAAGAGACAGGGGGAGCCGGGGAGCTGTTTTTT
v_call: TRBV4-1
d_call: TRBD1
clone_size: -
j_call: TRBJ2-2

cdr3_aa: CASSLLETQTVGKTQYF
cdr3_nt: TGCGCCAGCAGCTTACTTGAGACTCAAACTGTGGGGAAGACCCAGTACTTC
v_call: TRBV5-1
d_call: -
clone_size: -
j_call: TRBJ2-5

cdr3_aa: CASSPGPRRGNTGELFF
cdr3_nt: TGTGCCAGCAGCCCGGGACCTCGGAGGGGGAACACCGGGGAGCTGTTTTTT
v_call: TRBV7-2
d_call: -
clone_size: -
j_call: TRBJ2-2

cdr3_aa: CASSLRILAGEETQYF
cdr3_nt: TGTGCCAGCAGCTTGCGGATATTAGCGGGGGAAGAGACCCAGTACTTC
v_call: TRBV5-8
d_call: TRBD2
clone_size: -
j_call: TRBJ2-5

cdr3_aa: CASSPLGAGSHTEAFF
cdr3_nt: TGTGCCAGCAGCCCGTTGGGGGCGGGGTCGCACACTGAAGCTTTCTTT
v_call: TRBV7-2
d_call: -
clone_size: -
j_call: TRBJ1-1

cdr3_aa: CASSLSRRVNTGELFF
cdr3_nt: TGTGCCAGCAGCTTAAGTCGGCGGGTGAACACCGGGGAGCTGTTTTTT
v_call: TRBV7-9
d_call: -
clone_size: once
j_call: TRBJ2-2

cdr3_aa: CAISESMKPGGPRSSYNEQFF
cdr3_nt: TGTGCCATCAGTGAGTCGATGAAGCCAGGGGGCCCCCGGAGCTCCTACAATGAGCAGTTCTTC
v_call: TRBV10-3
d_call: TRBD1
clone_size: -
j_call: TRBJ2-1

cdr3_aa: CASSQGGLDTEAFF
cdr3_nt: TGTGCCAGCAGCCAAGGGGGATTGGACACTGAAGCTTTCTTT
v_call: TRBV4-2
d_call: -
clone_size: -
j_call: TRBJ1-1

cdr3_aa: CASSGQGAWNTEAFF
cdr3_nt: TGTGCCAGCAGTGGACAGGGGGCTTGGAACACTGAAGCTTTCTTT
v_call: TRBV7-8
d_call: TRBD1
clone_size: -
j_call: TRBJ1-1

cdr3_aa: CASSLRQGWEAFF
cdr3_nt: TGTGCCAGCAGTCTTCGACAGGGGTGGGAAGCTTTCTTT
v_call: TRBV27
d_call: TRBD1
clone_size: few
j_call: TRBJ1-1

cdr3_aa: CASSQGWRNPTAGYTF
cdr3_nt: TGCGCCAGCAGCCAAGGTTGGAGGAACCCAACGGCGGGCTACACCTTC
v_call: TRBV4-1
d_call: -
clone_size: -
j_call: TRBJ1-2

cdr3_aa: CASRQRNEQFF
cdr3_nt: TGTGCCAGCAGACAGAGGAATGAGCAGTTCTTC
v_call: TRBV6-5
d_call: -
clone_size: -
j_call: TRBJ2-1

cdr3_aa: CASSDSSRELFF
cdr3_nt: TGTGCCAGCAGTGACTCATCGAGGGAGCTGTTTTTT
v_call: TRBV6-4
d_call: -
clone_size: -
j_call: TRBJ2-2

cdr3_aa: CASSPGPQETQYF
cdr3_nt: TGCGCCAGCAGCCCCGGGCCCCAAGAGACCCAGTACTTC
v_call: TRBV5-1
d_call: -
clone_size: -
j_call: TRBJ2-5

cdr3_aa: CASSLREAGYGYTF
cdr3_nt: TGTGCCAGCAGCCTGAGGGAGGCCGGCTATGGCTACACCTTC
v_call: TRBV6-6
d_call: -
clone_size: -
j_call: TRBJ1-2

cdr3_aa: CASSPGTSIETQYF
cdr3_nt: TGTGCCAGCAGCCCGGGGACTAGCATCGAGACCCAGTACTTC
v_call: TRBV7-2
d_call: TRBD2
clone_size: -
j_call: TRBJ2-5

cdr3_aa: CASSYVGGTYNEQFF
cdr3_nt: TGTGCCAGCAGTTACGTGGGGGGAACCTACAATGAGCAGTTCTTC
v_call: TRBV6-6
d_call: -
clone_size: -
j_call: TRBJ2-1

cdr3_aa: CASSPGQMNTEAFF
cdr3_nt: TGTGCCAGCAGCCCAGGACAGATGAACACTGAAGCTTTCTTT
v_call: TRBV7-2
d_call: -
clone_size: -
j_call: TRBJ1-1

cdr3_aa: CASSPRVSGNTIYF
cdr3_nt: TGTGCCAGCAGCCCCAGGGTCTCTGGAAACACCATATATTTT
v_call: TRBV2
d_call: -
clone_size: -
j_call: TRBJ1-3

cdr3_aa: CASSLGQGRGYEQYF
cdr3_nt: TGTGCCAGCAGTTTGGGACAGGGGCGGGGGTACGAGCAGTACTTC
v_call: TRBV27
d_call: TRBD1
clone_size: -
j_call: TRBJ2-7